Listed here is a single T cell receptor beta chain. As yet, its antigen is unknown. These data belong to a study of beta chain features in type 1 diabetes. Study observations and caveats: For Type 1 diabetes patients, all four CD4+ subsets carried TCRB CDR3s that were moderately but significantly shorter.

V lost 4 bases to trimming and J lost 9 bases; unmatched junction nucleotides: 6. The CDR3 totals 15 residues. Germline lookup yields CDR1 MNHEY and CDR2 SVGAGI. The isolated RNA, all of it, was reverse transcribed, so expressed TCRB transcripts were what got sequenced. Only in-frame clones appear in the TCRdb table, and some are missing; sequencing was by immunoSEQ multiplex PCR. The repertoire has about 270,000 clones, around 15% of them found once; the top ten carry over 0.015%. This sequence was found in a man aged 25 to 40 with type 1 diabetes. The sequenced material came from naive CD4+ T cells from blood. The chain couples TRBV6-5 to TRBJ2-1; 13 bases map to TRBD2. For the CDR3, the DNA is TGTGCCAGCAGTTCCGGGACTAGCGGGAACCGTGAGCAGTTCTTC. This codes for CASSSGTSGNREQFF.